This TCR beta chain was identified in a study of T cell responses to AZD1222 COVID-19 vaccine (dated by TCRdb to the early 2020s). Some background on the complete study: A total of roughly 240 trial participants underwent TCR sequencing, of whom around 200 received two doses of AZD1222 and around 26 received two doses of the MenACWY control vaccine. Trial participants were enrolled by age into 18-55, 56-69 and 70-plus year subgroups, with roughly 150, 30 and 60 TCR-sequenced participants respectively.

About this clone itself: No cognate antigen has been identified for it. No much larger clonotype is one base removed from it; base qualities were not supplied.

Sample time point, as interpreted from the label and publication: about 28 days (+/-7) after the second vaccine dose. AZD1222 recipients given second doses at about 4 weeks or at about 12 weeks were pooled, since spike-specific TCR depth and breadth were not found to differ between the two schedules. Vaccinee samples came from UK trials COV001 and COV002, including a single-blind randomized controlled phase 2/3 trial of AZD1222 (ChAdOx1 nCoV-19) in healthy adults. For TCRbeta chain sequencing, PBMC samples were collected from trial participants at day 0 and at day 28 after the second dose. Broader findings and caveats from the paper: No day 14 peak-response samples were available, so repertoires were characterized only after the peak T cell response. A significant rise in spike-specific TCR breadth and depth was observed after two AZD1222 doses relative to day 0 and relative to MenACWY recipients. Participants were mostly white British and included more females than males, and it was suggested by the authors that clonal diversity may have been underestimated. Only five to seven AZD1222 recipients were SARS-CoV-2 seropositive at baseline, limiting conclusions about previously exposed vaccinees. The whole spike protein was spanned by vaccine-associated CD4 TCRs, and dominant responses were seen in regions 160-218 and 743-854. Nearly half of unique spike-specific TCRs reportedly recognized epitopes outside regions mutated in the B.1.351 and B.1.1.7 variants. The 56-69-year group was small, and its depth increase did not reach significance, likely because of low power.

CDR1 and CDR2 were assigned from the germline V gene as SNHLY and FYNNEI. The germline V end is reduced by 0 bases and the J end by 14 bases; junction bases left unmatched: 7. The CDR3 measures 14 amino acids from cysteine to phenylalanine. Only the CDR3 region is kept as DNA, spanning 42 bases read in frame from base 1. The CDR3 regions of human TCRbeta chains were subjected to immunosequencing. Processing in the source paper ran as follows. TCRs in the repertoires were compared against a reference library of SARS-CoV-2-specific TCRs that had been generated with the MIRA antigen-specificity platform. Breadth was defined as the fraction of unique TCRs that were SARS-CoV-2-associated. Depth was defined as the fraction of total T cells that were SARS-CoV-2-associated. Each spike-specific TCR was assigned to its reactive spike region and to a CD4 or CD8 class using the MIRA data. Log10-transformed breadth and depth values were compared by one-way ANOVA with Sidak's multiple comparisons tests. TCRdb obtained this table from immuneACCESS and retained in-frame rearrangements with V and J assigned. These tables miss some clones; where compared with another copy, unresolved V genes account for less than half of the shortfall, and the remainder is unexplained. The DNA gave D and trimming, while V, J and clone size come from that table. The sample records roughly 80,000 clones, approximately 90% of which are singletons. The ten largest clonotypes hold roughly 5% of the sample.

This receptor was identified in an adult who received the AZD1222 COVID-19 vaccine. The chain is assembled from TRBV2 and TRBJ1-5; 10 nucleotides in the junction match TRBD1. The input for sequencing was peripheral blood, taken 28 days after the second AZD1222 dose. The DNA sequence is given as TGTGCCAGCAGTGAAGCGCGGGACAGGGGAAAGGAGCATTTT. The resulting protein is CASSEARDRGKEHF.